This TCR beta chain was obtained from a study of T cells in Graves' hyperthyroidism and ophthalmopathy. Study findings and constraints: Also found in blood were most expanded thyroid clonotypes above 0.001.

A sample of blood taken at first hyperthyroidism diagnosis preceded any ophthalmopathy symptoms. Isolation of PBMCs was performed on around 9.8 ml fresh peripheral blood. Amplification of TCR beta CDR3 regions used RNA as the template. A set of HTBI primers served as the primers for a first-round RT-PCR of the TCR CDR3. TCRdb reprocessed the multiplex PCR reads via MiXCR and lists one record per CDR3 protein. The sample consists of 280,000 or so distinct CDR3 sequences, around 25% of them appearing once. This CDR3 region has 12 residues. The V end lost 5 bases, the J end lost 7 bases, and 11 bases lay between the germline ends. The germline V gene has CDR1 SGHAT and CDR2 FQNNGV. This clonotype was seen many times. Its antigen is not known.

The sequenced sample was blood. The origin of this receptor is a man between 40 and 49 years old with Graves' hyperthyroidism that later progressed to Graves' ophthalmopathy. The chain couples TRBV11-2 to TRBJ1-1, with D possibly matching TRBD1 (5 bases). The CDR3 nucleotides read TGTGCCAGCAGCCGCGCAGGGAGTGAAGCTTTCTTT. Residues: CASSRAGSEAFF.